Following are 25 T cell receptor beta chains from one sample sequenced in a study of blood T cell repertoires in COVID-19. Assay: immunoSEQ multiplex PCR; the TCRdb copy retains only in-frame clones and omits some. The table shows around 260,000 clones, with about four fifths occurring only once. The sample consisted of peripheral blood. The receptors stem from a woman aged 50 to 65 who had recovered from COVID-19.

The V call is TRBV30, the J call TRBJ2-1, with D perhaps TRBD1 (6 bases). Looked up from germline, CDR1 is GTSNPN and CDR2 is SVGIG (reference sequence). The CDR3 length is 13 residues. With 3 bases removed from V and 2 bases from J, the gap between germline ends came to 8 bases. CDR3 residues: CAWRGDTYNEQFF. In nucleotides, the CDR3 is TGTGCCTGGAGGGGGGACACCTACAATGAGCAGTTCTTC.

There are a few counts of this clone. Different DNA sequences within this sample yield the same CDR3. The rearrangement joins TRBV4-3 to TRBJ1-4, with D unresolved. Germline V gives CDR1 LGHNA, CDR2 YSLEER. Trimming took off 1 base at V and 1 base at J, with 7 bases between the two ends. This CDR3 is built from 15 residues. The CDR3 sequence: CASSQATGTNEKLFF. The CDR3 DNA sequence: TGCGCCAGCAGCCAAGCTACGGGAACTAATGAAAAACTGTTTTTT.

V gene TRBV29-1 combines with J gene TRBJ2-5; D gene unclear. V dropped 1 base and J dropped 2 bases, with 8 bases sitting between them. Germline CDR1 is SQVTM and CDR2 is ANQGSEA. This CDR3 contains 13 residues. CDR3 sequence (DNA): TGCAGCGTTGAAGGGCGGCTGCAAGAGACCCAGTACTTC. Protein: CSVEGRLQETQYF.

The chain joins TRBV12-5 to TRBJ2-3; 11 positions agree with TRBD2. The CDR3 length is 20 residues. Germline trimming cut 2 bases from V and 5 bases from J; bases unmatched to any gene: 18. From germline, CDR1 is LGHNT and CDR2 FRNRAP. This CDR3 is CASGLYLRPLAGEVRDTQYF. The CDR3 DNA follows: TGTGCTAGTGGTTTGTACCTAAGGCCACTAGCGGGGGAGGTAAGAGATACGCAGTATTTT.

V is TRBV3-1 (or the pseudogene TRBV3-2) and J is TRBJ1-1; D is ambiguous. Germline assignment: CDR1 LGHDT and CDR2 YNNKEL (reference sequence). The CDR3 covers 14 residues. V was trimmed by 3 bases and J by 3 bases, leaving 11 bases between them. CDR3 region: CASSHTGKYTEAFF. The CDR3, as DNA: TGTGCCAGCAGCCATACGGGGAAGTACACTGAAGCTTTCTTT.

In its sample, this clone was seen a few times. This sequence joins TRBV7-2 and TRBJ1-3; TRBD1 agrees at 9 bases. The CDR3 covers 15 residues. With V trimmed by 3 bases and J by 5 bases, 5 bases remained unmatched. Germline V gene data show CDR1 as SGHTA and CDR2 as FQGNSA. CDR3 protein: CASSLDTGGRNTIYF. The CDR3 DNA reads TGTGCCAGCAGCTTGGACACAGGGGGCAGAAACACCATATATTTT.

This chain connects TRBV6-5 to TRBJ1-2, with TRBD1 as a possible D gene (5 bases). The CDR3 is 15 amino acids. CDR1 and CDR2 (germline): MNHEY, SVGAGI. Deletions cut 0 bases from V and 3 bases from J, with 11 bases between. CDR3 sequence reads: CASSYSPGGYYGYTF. The CDR3 DNA reads TGTGCCAGCAGTTACTCGCCTGGGGGGTACTATGGCTACACCTTC.

CDR3 region: CASSVGAGGSPLHF. CDR3 in DNA: TGTGCCAGCAGCGTCGGGGCAGGGGGATCACCCCTCCACTTT. V gene TRBV9 combines with J gene TRBJ1-6; 7 bases line up with TRBD1. With V trimmed by 2 bases and J by 10 bases, 6 bases remained unmatched. Germline V CDR1 and CDR2: SGDLS, YYNGEE. There are 14 residues in the CDR3.

CDR3 loop: CASSDPKDRVGYGYTF. CDR3 in DNA: TGTGCCAGCAGTGACCCTAAAGACAGGGTTGGCTATGGCTACACCTTC. The chain has TRBV2 and TRBJ1-2, with TRBD1 matching over 7 bases. Germline-derived CDR1 and CDR2 are SNHLY and FYNNEI. CDR3 length: 16 residues. V was clipped by 3 bases and J by 4 bases; unmatched bases: 11.

CDR3 in DNA: TGTGCCAGCAGAACAGCGGGAGTGAGCTCCTACAATGAGCAGTTCTTC. Translation gives CASRTAGVSSYNEQFF. J is TRBJ2-1 and V is TRBV28, with 8 bases lining up with TRBD2. With 6 bases clipped from V and 0 bases from J, the junction kept 7 bases outside the gene matches. This CDR3 comprises 16 residues. Germline V gene data show CDR1 as MDHEN and CDR2 as SYDVKM.

This rearrangement joins TRBV11-2 to TRBJ1-1; no clear D. Deletions cut 4 bases from V and 4 bases from J, with 19 bases between. The CDR3 length is 16 residues. Germline CDR1 is SGHAT and CDR2 is FQNNGV. This CDR3 is CASSSRATLLGTEAFF. The CDR3 DNA follows: TGTGCCAGCAGCTCGCGGGCTACCCTTTTGGGCACTGAAGCTTTCTTT.

V usage is TRBV21-1 and J usage is TRBJ1-5; TRBD1, the table's D call, was not compared with the DNA. TRBV21-1 has pseudogene status. This CDR3 is built from 16 residues. The CDR3 loop is CASSSRPSGGCQPQHF. DNA for the CDR3: TGTGCCAGCAGCTCCAGGCCCTCAGGGGGCTGTCAGCCCCAGCATTTT.

The V and J genes are TRBV4-3 and TRBJ2-1; 15 nucleotides agree with TRBD2. Trimming cost V 3 bases and J 8 bases; bases outside gene matches: 11. CDR1 is LGHNA, CDR2 YSLEER, per germline. The CDR3 has 18 amino acids. The CDR3 DNA is TGCGCCAGCAGCCAGGGACTAGCGGGAGGTTACGCAACGGATGAGCAGTTCTTC. It specifies CASSQGLAGGYATDEQFF.

The CDR3 loop reads CASSPDRGIGQPQHF. For the CDR3, the DNA is TGTGCCAGTAGTCCGGACAGGGGTATAGGACAGCCCCAGCATTTT. The chain recombines TRBV19 with TRBJ1-5; 9 positions agree with TRBD1. The CDR3 sequence is 15 residues long. CDR1 is LNHDA and CDR2 is SQIVND in the germline V gene (reference sequence). With V trimmed by 5 bases and J by 7 bases, 9 bases remained unmatched.

This clone turned up a few times. The V call is TRBV28, the J call TRBJ2-5; a possible D gene is TRBD2 (7 bases). Trimming took off 2 bases at V and 4 bases at J, with 14 bases between the two ends. The CDR3 is 15 amino acids. From germline, CDR1 is MDHEN and CDR2 SYDVKM. The CDR3 coding sequence is TGTGCCAGCAGTTTAGGTGGGGGGGCCACAGAGACCCAGTACTTC. This translates into CASSLGGGATETQYF.

The rearrangement links TRBV6-2 or TRBV6-3 to TRBJ2-3; 11 positions agree with TRBD1. This CDR3 contains 16 residues. Looked up from germline, CDR1 is MNHEY and CDR2 is SVGEGT. The V and J ends lost 2 bases and 4 bases, in that order; junction bases with no gene match: 5. CDR3 sequence (DNA): TGTGCCAGCAGTTACGCCCCGGGACAGGGGGCAGATACGCAGTATTTT. Amino acid sequence: CASSYAPGQGADTQYF.

This rearrangement joins TRBV28 to TRBJ1-2; 10 nucleotides match TRBD1. The germline gives CDR1 MDHEN, CDR2 SYDVKM. V gave up 6 bases and J gave up 8 bases; unmatched junction bases: 12. The CDR3 contains 15 residues. In DNA form, the CDR3 reads TGTGCCAGCAGGAGGGGACAGGGGTTATTGCGCGGCTACACCTTC. As protein: CASRRGQGLLRGYTF.

The genes are TRBV6-2 or TRBV6-3 and TRBJ2-7, with D unresolved. V shed 1 base and J shed 2 bases, with 6 bases lying between them. The CDR3 totals 13 residues. In germline, CDR1 is MNHEY, CDR2 SVGEGT. The CDR3 sequence is CASSYWPTYEQYF. The CDR3 DNA sequence: TGTGCCAGCAGTTACTGGCCCACCTACGAGCAGTACTTC.

The chain carries TRBV27 and TRBJ2-7, with a tentative D call TRBD1 (5 bases). CDR3 length: 11 residues. V lost 8 bases to trimming and J lost 11 bases, with 16 bases between them. Germline V gene data show CDR1 as MNHEY and CDR2 as SMNVEV (reference sequence). CDR3 DNA: TGTGCCAGCGGAATTTACAGGTTGGAGTACTTC. Translating gives CASGIYRLEYF.

The chain links TRBV5-5 to TRBJ2-7, with D perhaps matching TRBD1 (6 bases). Germline CDR1 is SGHKS and CDR2 is YYEKEE (reference sequence). The V gene lost 0 bases and the J gene lost 4 bases, with 14 bases spanning the gap. The CDR3 has 15 amino acids. The CDR3 loop is CASSLGQGIGYEQYF. The CDR3 coding sequence is TGTGCCAGCAGCTTGGGGCAGGGGATCGGGTACGAGCAGTACTTC.

For the CDR3, the DNA is TGTGCCAGCAGTGAAGCGCTTCGAGGGGGCTATCAGCCCCAGCATTTT. Amino acid sequence: CASSEALRGGYQPQHF. This rearrangement joins TRBV2 to TRBJ1-5, with TRBD1 identical over 7 bases. Germline assignment: CDR1 SNHLY and CDR2 FYNNEI. With V trimmed by 0 bases and J by 5 bases, 7 bases remained unmatched. This CDR3 has 16 amino acids.

This chain connects TRBV27 to TRBJ1-1, with D possibly TRBD1 on 5 matching bases. Germline V lookup: CDR1 MNHEY, CDR2 SMNVEV (reference sequence). Trimming cost V 6 bases and J 8 bases, with 10 bases left between them. The CDR3 consists of 11 residues. The DNA for the CDR3 is TGTGCCAGCAGGGACACCACAGAAGCTTTCTTT. Encoded protein: CASRDTTEAFF.

The chain joins TRBV7-2 to TRBJ1-2; 8 nucleotides match TRBD1. With 7 bases clipped from V and 3 bases from J, the junction kept 13 bases outside the gene matches. CDR1 is SGHTA, CDR2 FQGNSA, per germline. This CDR3 has 16 residues. CDR3 bases: TGTGCCAGCAACTACCGGGACAGGAGGGAACACTATGGCTACACCTTC. Protein: CASNYRDRREHYGYTF.

This clone showed up just once. The chain links TRBV11-3 to TRBJ2-5, with 8 positions matching TRBD1. Looked up from germline, CDR1 is SGHNT and CDR2 is YENEEA. CDR3 length: 13 amino acids. V shed 6 bases, J shed 3 bases, and the junction held 3 bases outside the gene matches. The CDR3 DNA is TGTGCCAGCAGACAGACAGGGGAAGAGACCCAGTACTTC. It is translated as CASRQTGEETQYF.

The chain links TRBV6-6 to TRBJ2-1; D gene uncertain. Germline assignment: CDR1 MNHNY and CDR2 SVGAGI (reference sequence). This CDR3 comprises 12 residues. The ends were cut back, 6 bases at V and 6 bases at J, with 9 bases in the middle. CDR3 sequence reads: CASRGSSNEQFF. DNA for the CDR3: TGTGCCAGCAGGGGCTCCAGCAATGAGCAGTTCTTC.